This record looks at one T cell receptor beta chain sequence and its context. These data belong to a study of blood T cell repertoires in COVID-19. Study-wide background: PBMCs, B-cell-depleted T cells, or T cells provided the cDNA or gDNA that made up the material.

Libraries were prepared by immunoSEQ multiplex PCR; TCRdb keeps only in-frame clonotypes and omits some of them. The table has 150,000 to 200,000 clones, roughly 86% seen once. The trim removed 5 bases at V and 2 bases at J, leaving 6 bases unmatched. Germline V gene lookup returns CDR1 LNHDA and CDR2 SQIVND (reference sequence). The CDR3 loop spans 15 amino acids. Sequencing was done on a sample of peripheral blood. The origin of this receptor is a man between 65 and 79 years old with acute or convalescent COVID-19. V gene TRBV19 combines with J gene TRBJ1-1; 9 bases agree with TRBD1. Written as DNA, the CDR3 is TGTGCCAGTAGTTTTCTACAGGGGGCCAACACTGAAGCTTTCTTT. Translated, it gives CASSFLQGANTEAFF. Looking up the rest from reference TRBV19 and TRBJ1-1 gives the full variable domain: DGGITQSPKYLFRKEGQNVTLSCEQNLNHDAMYWYRQDPGQGLRLIYYSQIVNDFQKGDIAEGYSVSREKKESFPLTVTSAQKNPTAFYLCASSFLQGANTEAFFGQGTRLTVV.